The clone carrying this T cell receptor beta chain was picked up many times. The antigen remains undetermined. TCRdb re-derived calls from the reads in MiXCR, one entry per CDR3 protein. The sample lists some 99,000 distinct CDR3 sequences, around 29% occurring once. Per germline, CDR1 LNHDA and CDR2 SQIVND (reference sequence). The V end was cut by 4 bases, the J end by 7 bases, with 10 bases between. The CDR3 spans 13 residues. The sample is drawn from a study of T cell repertoires in cytomegalovirus infection. The TCR was taken from a human donor in good health (CMV status not recorded). Some clones in this sample may be carry-over from other donors' samples. Sequenced here: CD8+ T cells from cultured PBMCs, sampled from culture after CMV antigen stimulation. The chain recombines TRBV19 with TRBJ2-2; D is unresolved. This CDR3 reads CASSSIPGGELFF. The CDR3 bases are TGTGCCAGTAGTAGCATTCCTGGCGGGGAGCTGTTTTTT.